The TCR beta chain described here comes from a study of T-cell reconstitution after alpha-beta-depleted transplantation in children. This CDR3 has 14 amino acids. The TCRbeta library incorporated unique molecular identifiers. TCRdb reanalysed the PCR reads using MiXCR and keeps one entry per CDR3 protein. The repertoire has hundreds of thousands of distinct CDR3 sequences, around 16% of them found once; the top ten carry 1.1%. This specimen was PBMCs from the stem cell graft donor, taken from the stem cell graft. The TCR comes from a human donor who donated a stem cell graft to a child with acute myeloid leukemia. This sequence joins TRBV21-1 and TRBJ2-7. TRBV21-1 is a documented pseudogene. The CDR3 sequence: CASSISDGSYEQYV. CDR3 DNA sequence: TGTGCCAGCAGCATTTCGGACGGGTCCTACGAGCAGTACGTC.